The present T cell receptor (beta chain) was sequenced within a study of T-cell reconstitution after alpha-beta-depleted transplantation in children. Library preparation (for TCRbeta) was performed with unique molecular identifiers. Using its own MiXCR run on the PCR reads, TCRdb lists one record per CDR3 protein. The table includes more than 250,000 distinct CDR3 sequences, over 8% detected once. The V segment lost 6 bases and the J segment 5 bases; nucleotides outside the gene matches: 8. Germline CDR1 is MNHNS and CDR2 is SASEGT. CDR3 length: 16 amino acids. The clonotype was recovered from a human donor who donated a stem cell graft to a child with SCID. The chain combines TRBV6-1 with TRBJ1-5; 12 bases agree with TRBD1. Material: PBMCs from the stem cell graft donor, obtained from the stem cell graft. Written as DNA, the CDR3 is TGTGCCAGCAGCTCGGGACAGGGGGCTTTCGATCAGCCCCAGCATTTT. It translates to CASSSGQGAFDQPQHF.